The entry below describes one TCR beta chain. Unmatched junction bases numbered 5, after V lost 8 bases and J lost 9 bases. The CDR3 length is 13 residues. Germline V gene data show CDR1 as MNHEY and CDR2 as SMNVEV (reference sequence). Authors' data handling: Nucleated cell number was recorded as an estimate derived from reference gene primer amplification. Data came from immunoSEQ multiplex PCR; TCRdb stores just in-frame clones and leaves some out. The DNA gave D and trimming, while V, J and clone size come from that table. The repertoire holds about 120,000 clones, with 70% to 90% as singletons. The sample comes from a study of blood T cell repertoires in COVID-19. Overall study context: PBMCs, B-cell-depleted T cells, or T cells were the source of the cDNA or gDNA that made up the material.

Sequencing was performed on peripheral blood. The chain employs TRBV27 and TRBJ1-6; 9 nucleotides align to TRBD1. This receptor was taken from a man in his thirties or forties with acute or convalescent COVID-19. CDR3 sequence (DNA): TGTGCCAGCGGACAGGACAGGGGTTCACCCCTCCACTTT. It codes for CASGQDRGSPLHF.